This is a list of T cell receptor beta chains from one sample in a study of regulatory T cells in long-lasting Graves disease. TCRdb re-analysed the multiplex PCR reads in MiXCR, keeping a single row per CDR3 protein. The table records roughly 500,000 distinct CDR3 sequences, about 14% of them present only once. Separately, the same data were catalogued under a study of T cells in Graves' hyperthyroidism and ophthalmopathy.

Here the sequenced sample was peripheral blood mononuclear cells (PBMCs), taken at new diagnosis, from a patient treated with antithyroid drugs. The origin of the receptors is a man aged 25-40 years with Graves disease. The CDR3 runs from the conserved cysteine through the conserved F or W. The order of the fields is J gene, V gene, D gene, clone size, CDR3 DNA, CDR3 protein. A D gene is named only where the DNA matches it firmly. Clone size appears in some rows only: once, few, many, or a class for an expanded clone.

TRBJ2-1 | TRBV12-5 | TRBD2 | . | TGTGCTAGTGGACCGGGACTAGCGGTATACAATGAGCAGTTCTTC | CASGPGLAVYNEQFF
TRBJ1-4 | TRBV7-9 | . | many | TGTGCCAGCAGCTTAGGCGGGTGGTCTGAAAAACTGTTTTTT | CASSLGGWSEKLFF
TRBJ2-5 | TRBV29-1 | TRBD2 | . | TGCAGCGTTGAACCTGGGGGGGGAGAGACCCAGTACTTC | CSVEPGGGETQYF
TRBJ1-2 | TRBV12-3/TRBV12-4 | . | many | TGTGCCAGCAGTTTTCCCGGACAGAGCTATGGCTACACCTTC | CASSFPGQSYGYTF
TRBJ1-1 | TRBV6-2/TRBV6-3 | . | . | TGTGCCAGCAGTGAAGCTACGCACGTTGAAGCTTTCTTT | CASSEATHVEAFF
TRBJ2-7 | TRBV30 | . | . | TGTGCCTGGAGTGGGGCGGGCTACGAGCAGTACTTC | CAWSGAGYEQYF
TRBJ2-1 | TRBV6-1 | . | . | TGTGCCAGCAAGATGAGCGGAGGAAATGAGCAGTTCTTC | CASKMSGGNEQFF
TRBJ1-1 | TRBV19 | . | many | TGTGCCAGTAGAGTCACAGACCAGAACACTGAAGCTTTCTTT | CASRVTDQNTEAFF
TRBJ1-5 | TRBV4-1 | . | many | TGCGCCAGCAGCCAACAAGGGATCGGCAATCAGCCCCAGCATTTT | CASSQQGIGNQPQHF
TRBJ2-5 | TRBV7-8 | TRBD1 | few | TGTGCCAGCAGCGGGCGACAGGGGGCGGGGGAGACCCAGTACTTC | CASSGRQGAGETQYF
TRBJ2-1 | TRBV3-1 | . | few | TGTGCCAGCAGCCACGGGGACACCGCCTACAATGAGCAGTTCTTC | CASSHGDTAYNEQFF
TRBJ1-2 | TRBV12-3/TRBV12-4 | . | many | TGTGCCAGCAGTTCCGGTCTCTATGGCTACACCTTC | CASSSGLYGYTF
TRBJ2-1 | TRBV11-2 | . | many | TGTGCCAGCAGCCCTTATACTTCAGATAACAATGAGCAGTTCTTC | CASSPYTSDNNEQFF
TRBJ2-2 | TRBV5-1 | . | many | TGCGCCAGCAGCTTGATGGCAGGCGGATGGACCGGGGAGCTGTTTTTT | CASSLMAGGWTGELFF
TRBJ2-7 | TRBV20-1 | . | many | TGCAGTGCCTCCTCCGACAGCGGAAGCTCCTACGAGCAGTACTTC | CSASSDSGSSYEQYF
TRBJ1-6 | TRBV19 | . | many | TGTGCCACCCGGCCGGGACCGGATAATTCACCCCTCCACTTT | CATRPGPDNSPLHF
TRBJ2-3 | TRBV7-2 | . | many | TGTGCCAGCAGCTTATTTAGGGGCAGATCTAGCACAGATACGCAGTATTTT | CASSLFRGRSSTDTQYF
TRBJ2-4 | TRBV3-1 | . | . | TGTGCCAGCAGCCGAGGGACGGCTCTAGCCAAAAACATTCAGTACTTC | CASSRGTALAKNIQYF
TRBJ2-5 | TRBV20-1 | TRBD1 | . | TGCAGTGCTAGAGAAATATCGGACAGGAGGAAAGAGACCCAGTACTTC | CSAREISDRRKETQYF
TRBJ2-5 | TRBV5-6 | . | . | TGTGCCAGCAGTCACAGGATCCAAGAGACCCAGTACTTC | CASSHRIQETQYF
TRBJ2-2 | TRBV6-5 | . | . | TGTGCCAGCAGTTACGCAGGGGTTTGGGCCGGGGAGCTGTTTTTT | CASSYAGVWAGELFF
TRBJ1-6 | TRBV7-3 | . | . | TGTGCCAGCAGCCCTACAGAGAATAATTCACCCCTCCACTTT | CASSPTENNSPLHF
TRBJ2-7 | TRBV28 | . | many | TGTGCCAGCAGCAACGGGGCTTACGAGCAGTACTTC | CASSNGAYEQYF
TRBJ1-2 | TRBV5-1 | TRBD1 | many | TGCGCCAGCAGCAGGGGGACAGCATCTAACTATGGCTACACCTTC | CASSRGTASNYGYTF
TRBJ2-5 | TRBV7-6 | TRBD2 | many | TGTGCCAGCAGCCCCGGACTAGCGGGAATTCGGAAGACCCAGTACTTC | CASSPGLAGIRKTQYF
TRBJ2-1 | TRBV20-1 | TRBD2 | few | TGCAGTGCTAGTCAGCCTAGCGGGTTCAATGAGCAGTTCTTC | CSASQPSGFNEQFF
TRBJ1-4 | TRBV9 | . | . | TGTGCCAGCAGCGTAGGGGTCGGGCTAACCCTTGACGGACTGTTTTTT | CASSVGVGLTLDGLFF
TRBJ1-2 | TRBV27 | TRBD1 | . | TGTGCCAGCCGGGGACAGCTGACCTATGGCTGCACCTTC | CASRGQLTYGCTF
TRBJ1-3 | TRBV29-1 | . | many | TGCAGCGTTGACGGGCAGTTGGGAAACACCATATATTTT | CSVDGQLGNTIYF
TRBJ2-7 | TRBV27 | . | many | TGTGCCAGCAGTTTCTCGGACAGCTCCTACGAGCAGTACTTC | CASSFSDSSYEQYF
TRBJ2-1 | TRBV18 | . | . | TGTGCCAGCTCACGTACGGGGGACAATGAGCAGTTCTTC | CASSRTGDNEQFF
TRBJ2-7 | TRBV3-1 | TRBD2 | . | TGTGCCAGCAGCCAAGATCTGAGGGCGGGGGGTTCCTACGAGCAGTACTTC | CASSQDLRAGGSYEQYF
TRBJ2-7 | TRBV2 | TRBD2 | many | TGTGCCAGCAATACTGGCGGGAGTTACGAGCAGTACTTC | CASNTGGSYEQYF